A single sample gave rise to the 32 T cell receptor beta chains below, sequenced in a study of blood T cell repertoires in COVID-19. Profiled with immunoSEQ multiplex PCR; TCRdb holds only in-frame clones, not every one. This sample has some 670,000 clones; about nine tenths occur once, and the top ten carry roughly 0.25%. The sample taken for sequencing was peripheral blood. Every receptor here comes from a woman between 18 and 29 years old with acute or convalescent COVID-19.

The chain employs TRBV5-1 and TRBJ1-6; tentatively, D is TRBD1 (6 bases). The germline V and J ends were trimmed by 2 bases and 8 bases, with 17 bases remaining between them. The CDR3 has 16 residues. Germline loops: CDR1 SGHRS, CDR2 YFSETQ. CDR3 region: CASSFPTTGPDSPLHF. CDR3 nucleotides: TGCGCCAGCAGCTTCCCTACCACAGGGCCGGATTCACCCCTCCACTTT.

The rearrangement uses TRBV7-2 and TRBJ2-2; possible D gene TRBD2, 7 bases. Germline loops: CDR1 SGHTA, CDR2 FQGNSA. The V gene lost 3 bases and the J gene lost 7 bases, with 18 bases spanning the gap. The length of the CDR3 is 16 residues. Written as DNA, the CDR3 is TGTGCCAGCAGCTTGTTCGCGGGGGCCAAGGGCGGGGAGCTGTTTTTT. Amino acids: CASSLFAGAKGGELFF.

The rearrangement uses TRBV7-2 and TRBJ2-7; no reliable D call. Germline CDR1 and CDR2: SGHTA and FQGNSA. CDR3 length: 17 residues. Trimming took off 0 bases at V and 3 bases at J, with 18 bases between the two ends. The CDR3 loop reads CASSLATPYALLYEQYF. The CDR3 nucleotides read TGTGCCAGCAGCTTAGCGACTCCTTACGCTCTCCTCTACGAGCAGTACTTC.

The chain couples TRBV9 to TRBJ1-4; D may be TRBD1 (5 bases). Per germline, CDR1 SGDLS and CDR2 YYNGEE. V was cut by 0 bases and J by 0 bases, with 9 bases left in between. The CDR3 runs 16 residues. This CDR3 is CASSVGQGATNEKLFF. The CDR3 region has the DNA TGTGCCAGCAGCGTAGGGCAGGGCGCAACTAATGAAAAACTGTTTTTT.

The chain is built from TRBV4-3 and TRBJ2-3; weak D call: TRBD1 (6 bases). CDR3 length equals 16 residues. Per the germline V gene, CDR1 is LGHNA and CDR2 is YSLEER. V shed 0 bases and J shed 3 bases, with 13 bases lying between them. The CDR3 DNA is TGCGCCAGCAGCCAAGAGGCAGGGGATAGGACAGATACGCAGTATTTT. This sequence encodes CASSQEAGDRTDTQYF.

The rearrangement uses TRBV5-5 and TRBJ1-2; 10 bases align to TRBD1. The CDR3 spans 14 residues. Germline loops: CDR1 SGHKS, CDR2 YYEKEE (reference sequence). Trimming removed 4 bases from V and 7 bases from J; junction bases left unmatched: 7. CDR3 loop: CASSPTGQGFGYTF. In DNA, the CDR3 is TGTGCCAGCAGCCCGACGGGACAGGGGTTTGGCTACACCTTC.

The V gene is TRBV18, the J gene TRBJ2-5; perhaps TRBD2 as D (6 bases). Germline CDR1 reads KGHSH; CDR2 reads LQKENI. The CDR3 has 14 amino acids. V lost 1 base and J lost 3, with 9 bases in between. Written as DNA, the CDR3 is TGTGCCAGCTCACCACAGCGGGCGGAAGAGACCCAGTACTTC. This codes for CASSPQRAEETQYF.

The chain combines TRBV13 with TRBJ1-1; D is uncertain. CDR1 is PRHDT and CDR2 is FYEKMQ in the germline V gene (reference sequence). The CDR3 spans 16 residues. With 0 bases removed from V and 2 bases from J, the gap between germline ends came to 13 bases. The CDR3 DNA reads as TGTGCCAGCAGCTTAGGCAGATCCCTTTCCAACACTGAAGCTTTCTTT. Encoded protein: CASSLGRSLSNTEAFF.

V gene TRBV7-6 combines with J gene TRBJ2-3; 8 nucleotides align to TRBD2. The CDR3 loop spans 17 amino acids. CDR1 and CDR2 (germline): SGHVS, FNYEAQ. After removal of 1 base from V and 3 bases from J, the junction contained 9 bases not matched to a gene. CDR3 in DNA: TGTGCCAGCAGCTTAGTCGCCGGGGGGGCGCCAACAGATACGCAGTATTTT. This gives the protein CASSLVAGGAPTDTQYF.

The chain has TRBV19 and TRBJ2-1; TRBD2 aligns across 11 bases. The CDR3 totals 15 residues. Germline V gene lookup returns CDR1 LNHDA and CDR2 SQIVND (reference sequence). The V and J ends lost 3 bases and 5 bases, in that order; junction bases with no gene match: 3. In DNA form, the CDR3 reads TGTGCCAGTAGTATCAGACTAGCGGGGAACAATGAGCAGTTCTTC. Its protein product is CASSIRLAGNNEQFF.

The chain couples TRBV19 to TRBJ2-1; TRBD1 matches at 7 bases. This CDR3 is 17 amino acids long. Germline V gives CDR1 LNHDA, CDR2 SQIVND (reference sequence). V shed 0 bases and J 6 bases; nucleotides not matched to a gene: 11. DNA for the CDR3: TGTGCCAGTAGTATAGATTCCGGGACAGTTAACCCCAATGAGCAGTTCTTC. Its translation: CASSIDSGTVNPNEQFF.

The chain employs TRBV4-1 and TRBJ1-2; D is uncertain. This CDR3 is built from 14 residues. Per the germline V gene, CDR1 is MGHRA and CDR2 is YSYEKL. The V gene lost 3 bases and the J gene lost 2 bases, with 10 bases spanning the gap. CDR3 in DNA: TGCGCCAGCAGCCAGTCCAGGATAAACTATGGCTACACCTTC. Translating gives CASSQSRINYGYTF.

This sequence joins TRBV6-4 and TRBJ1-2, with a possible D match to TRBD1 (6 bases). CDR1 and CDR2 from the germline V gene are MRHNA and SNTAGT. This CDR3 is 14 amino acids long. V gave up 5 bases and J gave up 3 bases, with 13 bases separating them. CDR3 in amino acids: CASSSGQGHYGYTF. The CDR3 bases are TGTGCCAGCAGTTCAGGCCAGGGGCACTATGGCTACACCTTC.

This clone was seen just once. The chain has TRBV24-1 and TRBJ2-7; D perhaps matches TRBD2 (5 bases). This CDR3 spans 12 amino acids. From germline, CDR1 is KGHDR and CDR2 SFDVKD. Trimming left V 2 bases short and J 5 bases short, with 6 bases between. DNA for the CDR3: TGTGCCACCAGTGATTCCGGGGACGAGCAGTACTTC. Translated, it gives CATSDSGDEQYF.

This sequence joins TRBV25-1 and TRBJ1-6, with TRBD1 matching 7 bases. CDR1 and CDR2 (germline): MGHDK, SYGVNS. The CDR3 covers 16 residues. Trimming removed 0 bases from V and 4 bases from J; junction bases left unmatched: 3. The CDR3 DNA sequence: TGTGCCAGCAGTGAATATAGGGGACAGTATAATTCACCCCTCCACTTT. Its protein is CASSEYRGQYNSPLHF.

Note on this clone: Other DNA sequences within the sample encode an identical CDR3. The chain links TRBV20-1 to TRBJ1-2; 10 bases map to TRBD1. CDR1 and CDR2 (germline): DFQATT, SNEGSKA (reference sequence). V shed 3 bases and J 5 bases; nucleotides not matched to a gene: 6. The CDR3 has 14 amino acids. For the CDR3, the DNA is TGCAGTGCTAGTGGCGGACAGGGGGGGTATGGCTACACCTTC. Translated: CSASGGQGGYGYTF.

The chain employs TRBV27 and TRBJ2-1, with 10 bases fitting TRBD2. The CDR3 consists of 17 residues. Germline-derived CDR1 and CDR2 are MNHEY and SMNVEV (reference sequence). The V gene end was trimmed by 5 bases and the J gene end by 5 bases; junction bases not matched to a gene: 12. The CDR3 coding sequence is TGTGCCAGCAGTCCTCGGAGATCGGGACTAGCGAACAATGAGCAGTTCTTC. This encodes CASSPRRSGLANNEQFF.

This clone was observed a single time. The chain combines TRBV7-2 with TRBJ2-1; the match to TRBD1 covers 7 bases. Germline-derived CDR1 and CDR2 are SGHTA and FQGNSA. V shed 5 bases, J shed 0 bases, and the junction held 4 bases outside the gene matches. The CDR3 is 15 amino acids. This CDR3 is CASSADRASYNEQFF. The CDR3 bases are TGTGCCAGCAGCGCCGACAGGGCCTCCTACAATGAGCAGTTCTTC.

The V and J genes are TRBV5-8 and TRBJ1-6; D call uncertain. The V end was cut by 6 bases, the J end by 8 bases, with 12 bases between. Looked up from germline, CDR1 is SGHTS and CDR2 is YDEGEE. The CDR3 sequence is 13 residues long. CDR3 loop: CASTPRRDSPLHF. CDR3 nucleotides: TGTGCCAGCACCCCGAGGAGGGATTCACCCCTCCACTTT.

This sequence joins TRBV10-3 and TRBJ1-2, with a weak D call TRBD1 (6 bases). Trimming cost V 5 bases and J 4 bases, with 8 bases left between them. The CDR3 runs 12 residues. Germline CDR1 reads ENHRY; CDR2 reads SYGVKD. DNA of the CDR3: TGTGCCATCAGTCCACAGGGCTATGGCTACACCTTC. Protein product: CAISPQGYGYTF.

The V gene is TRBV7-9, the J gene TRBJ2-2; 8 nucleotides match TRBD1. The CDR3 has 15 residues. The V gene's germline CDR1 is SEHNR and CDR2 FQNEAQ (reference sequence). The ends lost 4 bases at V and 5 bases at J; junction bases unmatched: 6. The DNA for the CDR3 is TGTGCCAGCAGCTCCCCAGGGGGCAAGACCGGGGAGCTGTTTTTT. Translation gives CASSSPGGKTGELFF.

CDR3: CASSQDPGQWAPLHF. CDR3 nucleotide sequence: TGTGCCAGCAGCCAAGACCCGGGACAGTGGGCTCCCCTCCACTTT. This chain uses TRBV4-2 with TRBJ1-6, with TRBD1 matching 7 bases. The CDR3 has 15 residues. Germline V gives CDR1 LGHNA, CDR2 YNFKEQ. Trimming at V came to 0 bases and at J to 13 bases, leaving 9 bases not matched to a gene.

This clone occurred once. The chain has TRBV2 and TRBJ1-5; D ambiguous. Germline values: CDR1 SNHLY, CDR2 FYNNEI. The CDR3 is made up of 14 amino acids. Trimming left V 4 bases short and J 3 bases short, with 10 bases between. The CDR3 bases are TGTGCCAGCAGTGTATGGCAGGTCAATCAGCCCCAGCATTTT. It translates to CASSVWQVNQPQHF. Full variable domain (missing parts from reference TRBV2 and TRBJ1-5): EPEVTQTPSHQVTQMGQEVILRCVPISNHLYFYWYRQILGQKVEFLVSFYNNEISEKSEIFDDQFSVERPDGSNFTLKIRSTKLEDSAMYFCASSVWQVNQPQHFGDGTRLSIL.

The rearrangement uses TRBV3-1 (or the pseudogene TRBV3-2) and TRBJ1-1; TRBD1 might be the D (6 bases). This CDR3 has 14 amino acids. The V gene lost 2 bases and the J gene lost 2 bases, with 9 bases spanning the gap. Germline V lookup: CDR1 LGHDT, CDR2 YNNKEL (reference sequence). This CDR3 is CASSQQQGNTEAFF. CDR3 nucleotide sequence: TGTGCCAGCAGCCAACAACAGGGCAACACTGAAGCTTTCTTT.

This CDR3 is CASSIQGYNTEAFF. The CDR3 DNA reads as TGCGCCAGCAGCATACAGGGGTATAACACTGAAGCTTTCTTT. This chain uses TRBV5-1 with TRBJ1-1; 7 positions match TRBD1. Germline assignment: CDR1 SGHRS and CDR2 YFSETQ. The J segment lost 2 bases and the V segment lost 4 bases, leaving 5 bases of the junction unmatched. The length of the CDR3 is 14 residues.

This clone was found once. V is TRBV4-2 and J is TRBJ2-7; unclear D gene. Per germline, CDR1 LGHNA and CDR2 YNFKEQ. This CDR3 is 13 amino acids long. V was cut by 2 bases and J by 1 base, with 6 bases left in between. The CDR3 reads CASSQPGSYEQYF. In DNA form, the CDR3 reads TGTGCCAGCAGCCAACCCGGGTCCTACGAGCAGTACTTC.

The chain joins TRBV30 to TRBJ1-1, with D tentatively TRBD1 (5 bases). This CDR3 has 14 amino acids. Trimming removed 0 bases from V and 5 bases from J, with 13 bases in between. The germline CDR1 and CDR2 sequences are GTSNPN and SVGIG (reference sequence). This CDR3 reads CAWSVQLGGTEAFF. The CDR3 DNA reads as TGTGCCTGGAGTGTTCAATTGGGGGGGACTGAAGCTTTCTTT. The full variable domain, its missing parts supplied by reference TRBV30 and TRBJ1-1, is SQTIHQWPATLVQPVGSPLSLECTVEGTSNPNLYWYRQAAGRGLQLLFYSVGIGQISSEVPQNLSASRPQDRQFILSSKKLLLSDSGFYLCAWSVQLGGTEAFFGQGTRLTVV.

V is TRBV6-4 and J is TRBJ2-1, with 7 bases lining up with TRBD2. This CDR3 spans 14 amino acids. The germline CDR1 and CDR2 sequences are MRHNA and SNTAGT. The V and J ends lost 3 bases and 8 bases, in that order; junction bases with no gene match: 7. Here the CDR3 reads CASSEGREADEQFF. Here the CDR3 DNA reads TGTGCCAGCAGTGAAGGGAGGGAGGCAGATGAGCAGTTCTTC.

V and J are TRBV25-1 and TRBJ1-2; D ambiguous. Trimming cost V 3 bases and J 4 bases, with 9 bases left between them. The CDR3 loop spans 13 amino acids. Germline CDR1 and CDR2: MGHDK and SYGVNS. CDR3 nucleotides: TGTGCCAGCAGTGACCCCGCGGGCTATGGCTACACCTTC. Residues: CASSDPAGYGYTF.

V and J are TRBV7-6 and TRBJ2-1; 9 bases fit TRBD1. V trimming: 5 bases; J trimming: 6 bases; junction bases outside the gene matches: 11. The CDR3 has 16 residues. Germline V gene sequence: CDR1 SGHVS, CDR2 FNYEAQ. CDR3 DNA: TGTGCCAGCAGCAGGGGGAGGGGACAGGGTTTCAATGAGCAGTTCTTC. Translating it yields CASSRGRGQGFNEQFF. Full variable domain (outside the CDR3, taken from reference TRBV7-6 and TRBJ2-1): GAGVSQSPRYKVTKRGQDVALRCDPISGHVSLYWYRQALGQGPEFLTYFNYEAQQDKSGLPNDRFSAERPEGSISTLTIQRTEQRDSAMYRCASSRGRGQGFNEQFFGPGTRLTVL.

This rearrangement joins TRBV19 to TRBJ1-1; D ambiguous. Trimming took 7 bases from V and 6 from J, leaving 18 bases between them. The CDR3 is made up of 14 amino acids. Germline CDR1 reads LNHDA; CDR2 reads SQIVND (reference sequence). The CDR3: CASNPREKAAEAFF. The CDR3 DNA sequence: TGTGCCAGTAATCCCCGGGAGAAAGCCGCTGAAGCTTTCTTT.

The CDR3: CASSLRSRDYGYTF. The DNA of the CDR3 is TGTGCCAGCAGCTTGCGGAGCAGGGACTATGGCTACACCTTC. The chain joins TRBV5-6 to TRBJ1-2; weak D call: TRBD1 (5 bases). The CDR3 spans 14 residues. Germline lookup yields CDR1 SGHDT and CDR2 YYEEEE. Deletions cut 1 base from V and 3 bases from J, with 10 bases between.